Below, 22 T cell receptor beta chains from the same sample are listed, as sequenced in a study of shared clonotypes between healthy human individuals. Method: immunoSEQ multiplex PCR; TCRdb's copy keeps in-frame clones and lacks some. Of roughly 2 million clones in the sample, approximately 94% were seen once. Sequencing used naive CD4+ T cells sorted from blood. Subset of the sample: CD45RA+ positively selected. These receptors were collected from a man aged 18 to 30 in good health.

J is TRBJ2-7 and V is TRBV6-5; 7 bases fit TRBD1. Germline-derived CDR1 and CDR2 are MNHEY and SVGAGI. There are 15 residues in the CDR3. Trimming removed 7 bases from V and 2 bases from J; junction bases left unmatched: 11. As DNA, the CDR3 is TGTGCCAGCACCTCCGGAGACAGGGTGGCCTACGAGCAGTACTTC. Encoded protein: CASTSGDRVAYEQYF.

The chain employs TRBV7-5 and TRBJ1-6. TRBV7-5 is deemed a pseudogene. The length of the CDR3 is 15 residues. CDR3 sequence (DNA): TGTGCCAGAAGCTTACCTTCCGAGACCCCCTCACCCCTCCACTTT. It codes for CARSLPSETPSPLHF.

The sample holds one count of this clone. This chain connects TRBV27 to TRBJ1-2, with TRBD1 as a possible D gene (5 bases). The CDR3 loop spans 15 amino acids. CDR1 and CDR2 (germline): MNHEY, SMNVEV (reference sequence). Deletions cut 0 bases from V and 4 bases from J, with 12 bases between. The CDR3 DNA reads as TGTGCCAGCAGTTTATCCGGGGCACCCTCCTATGGCTACACCTTC. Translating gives CASSLSGAPSYGYTF.

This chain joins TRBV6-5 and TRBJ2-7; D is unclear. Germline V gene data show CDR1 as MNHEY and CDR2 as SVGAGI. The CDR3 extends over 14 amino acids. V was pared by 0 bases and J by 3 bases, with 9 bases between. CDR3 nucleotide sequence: TGTGCCAGCAGTTACTCAGAGAGAAACTACGAGCAGTACTTC. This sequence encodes CASSYSERNYEQYF.

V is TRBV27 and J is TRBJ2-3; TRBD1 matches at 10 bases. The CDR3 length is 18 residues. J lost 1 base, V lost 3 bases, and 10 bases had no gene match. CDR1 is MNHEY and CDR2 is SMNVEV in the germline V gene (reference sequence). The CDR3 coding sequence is TGTGCCAGCAGTTTTCGAGGGACAGGGGTAGGTGGCACAGATACGCAGTATTTT. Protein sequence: CASSFRGTGVGGTDTQYF.

The CDR3 protein is CASSPVAVGTEAFF. In DNA, the CDR3 is TGTGCCAGCTCACCGGTGGCAGTGGGCACTGAAGCTTTCTTT. The chain couples TRBV18 to TRBJ1-1; no firm D call. The CDR3 extends over 14 amino acids. Trimming removed 3 bases at V and 4 bases at J, with 12 bases between. Germline CDR1 and CDR2: KGHSH and LQKENI.

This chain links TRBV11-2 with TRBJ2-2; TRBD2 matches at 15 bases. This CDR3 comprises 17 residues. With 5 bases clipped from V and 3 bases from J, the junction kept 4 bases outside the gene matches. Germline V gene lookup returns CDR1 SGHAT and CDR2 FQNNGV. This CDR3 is CASSRTSGRVYTGELFF. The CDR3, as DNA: TGTGCCAGCAGCCGGACTAGCGGGAGGGTATACACCGGGGAGCTGTTTTTT.

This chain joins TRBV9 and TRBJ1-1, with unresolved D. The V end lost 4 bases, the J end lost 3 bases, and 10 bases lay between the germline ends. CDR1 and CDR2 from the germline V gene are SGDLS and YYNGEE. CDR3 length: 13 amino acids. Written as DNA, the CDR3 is TGTGCCAGCAGCTCCCGCTTCGACACTGAAGCTTTCTTT. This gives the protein CASSSRFDTEAFF.

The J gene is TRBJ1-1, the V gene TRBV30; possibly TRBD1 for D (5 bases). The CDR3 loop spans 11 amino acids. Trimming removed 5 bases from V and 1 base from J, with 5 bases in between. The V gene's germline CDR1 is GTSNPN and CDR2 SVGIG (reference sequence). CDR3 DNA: TGTGCCTGGGACAGGAACACTGAAGCTTTCTTT. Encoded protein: CAWDRNTEAFF.

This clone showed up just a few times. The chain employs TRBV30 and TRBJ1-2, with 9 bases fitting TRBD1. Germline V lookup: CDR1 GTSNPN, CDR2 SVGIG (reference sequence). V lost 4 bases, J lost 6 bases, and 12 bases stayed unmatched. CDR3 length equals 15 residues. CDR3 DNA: TGTGCCTGGACCCTGTACAGGGGGCCCGCGGATGGCTACACCTTC. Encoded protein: CAWTLYRGPADGYTF.

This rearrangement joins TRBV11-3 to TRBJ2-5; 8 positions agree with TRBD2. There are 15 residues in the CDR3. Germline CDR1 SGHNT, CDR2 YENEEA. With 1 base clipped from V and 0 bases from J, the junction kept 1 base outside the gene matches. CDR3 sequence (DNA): TGTGCCAGCAGCTTAGCCGGGGGGGACCAAGAGACCCAGTACTTC. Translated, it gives CASSLAGGDQETQYF.

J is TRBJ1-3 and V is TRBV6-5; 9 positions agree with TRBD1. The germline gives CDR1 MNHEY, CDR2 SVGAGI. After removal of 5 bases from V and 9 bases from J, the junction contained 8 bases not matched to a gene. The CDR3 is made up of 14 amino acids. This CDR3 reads CASSVQGAESTIYF. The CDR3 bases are TGTGCCAGCAGTGTACAGGGGGCGGAGAGCACCATATATTTT.

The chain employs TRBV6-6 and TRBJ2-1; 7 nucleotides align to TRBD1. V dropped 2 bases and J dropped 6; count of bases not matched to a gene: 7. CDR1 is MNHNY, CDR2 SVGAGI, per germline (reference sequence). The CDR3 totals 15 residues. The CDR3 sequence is CASSYGQGEGNEQFF. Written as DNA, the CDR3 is TGTGCCAGCAGTTACGGCCAGGGGGAAGGCAATGAGCAGTTCTTC.

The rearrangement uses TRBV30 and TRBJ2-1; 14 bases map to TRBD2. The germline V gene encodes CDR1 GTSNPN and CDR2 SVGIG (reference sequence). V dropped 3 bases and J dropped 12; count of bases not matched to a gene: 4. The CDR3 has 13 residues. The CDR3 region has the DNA TGTGCCTGGAGGGGACTAGCGGGAGAGGGGCAGTTCTTC. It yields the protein CAWRGLAGEGQFF.

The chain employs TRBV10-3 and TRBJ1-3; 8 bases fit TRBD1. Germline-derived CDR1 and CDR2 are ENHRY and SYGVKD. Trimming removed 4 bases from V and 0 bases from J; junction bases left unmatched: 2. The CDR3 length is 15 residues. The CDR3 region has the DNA TGTGCCATCAGTGGGACAGGGATCTCTGGAAACACCATATATTTT. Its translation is CAISGTGISGNTIYF.

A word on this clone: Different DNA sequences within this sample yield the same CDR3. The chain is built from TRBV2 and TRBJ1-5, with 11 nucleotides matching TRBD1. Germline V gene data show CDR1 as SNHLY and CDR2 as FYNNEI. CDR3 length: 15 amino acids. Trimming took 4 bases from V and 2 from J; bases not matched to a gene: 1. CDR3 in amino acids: CASSGDRGGNQPQHF. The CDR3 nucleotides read TGTGCCAGCAGTGGGGACAGGGGGGGCAATCAGCCCCAGCATTTT.

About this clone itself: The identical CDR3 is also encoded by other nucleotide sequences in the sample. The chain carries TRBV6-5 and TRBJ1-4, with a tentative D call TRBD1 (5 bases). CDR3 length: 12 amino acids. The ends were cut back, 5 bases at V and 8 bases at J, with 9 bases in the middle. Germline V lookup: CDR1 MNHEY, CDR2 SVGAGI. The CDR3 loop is CASSRRGEKLFF. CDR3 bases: TGTGCCAGCAGTCGTAGGGGAGAAAAACTGTTTTTT.

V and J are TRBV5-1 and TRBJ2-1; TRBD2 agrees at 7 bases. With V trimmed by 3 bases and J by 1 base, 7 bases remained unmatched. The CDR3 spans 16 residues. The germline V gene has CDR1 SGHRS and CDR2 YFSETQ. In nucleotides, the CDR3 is TGCGCCAGCAGCTCGTCGACGGGGGGATCCTACAATGAGCAGTTCTTC. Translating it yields CASSSSTGGSYNEQFF.

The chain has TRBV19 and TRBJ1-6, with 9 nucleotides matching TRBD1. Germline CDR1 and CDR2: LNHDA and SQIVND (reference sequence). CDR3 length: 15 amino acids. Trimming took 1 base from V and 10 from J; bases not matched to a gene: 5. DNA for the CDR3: TGTGCCAGTAGTATAGCACAGGGGGCGAGATCACCCCTCCACTTT. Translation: CASSIAQGARSPLHF.

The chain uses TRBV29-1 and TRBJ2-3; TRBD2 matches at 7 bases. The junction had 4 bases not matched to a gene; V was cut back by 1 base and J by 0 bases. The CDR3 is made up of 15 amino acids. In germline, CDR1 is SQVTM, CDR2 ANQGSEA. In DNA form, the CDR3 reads TGCAGCGTTGAAGGGACTAGTTTGAGCACAGATACGCAGTATTTT. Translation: CSVEGTSLSTDTQYF.

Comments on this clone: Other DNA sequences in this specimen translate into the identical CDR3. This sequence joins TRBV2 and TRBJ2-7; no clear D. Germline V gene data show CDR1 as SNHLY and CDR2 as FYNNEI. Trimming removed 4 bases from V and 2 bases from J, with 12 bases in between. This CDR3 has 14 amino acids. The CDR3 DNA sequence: TGTGCCAGCAGTGCCGGCATCCCCACCTACGAGCAGTACTTC. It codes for CASSAGIPTYEQYF. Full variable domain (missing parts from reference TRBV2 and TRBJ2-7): EPEVTQTPSHQVTQMGQEVILRCVPISNHLYFYWYRQILGQKVEFLVSFYNNEISEKSEIFDDQFSVERPDGSNFTLKIRSTKLEDSAMYFCASSAGIPTYEQYFGPGTRLTVT.

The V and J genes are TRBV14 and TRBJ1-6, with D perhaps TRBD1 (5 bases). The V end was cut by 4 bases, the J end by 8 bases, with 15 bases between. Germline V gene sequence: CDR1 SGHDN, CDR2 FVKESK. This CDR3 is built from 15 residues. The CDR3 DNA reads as TGTGCCAGCAGCCTCAGCTCGGGACGGGATTCACCCCTCCACTTT. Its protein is CASSLSSGRDSPLHF.